The next 23 T cell receptor beta chains were all read from a single sample in a study of human T cells and chemical hapten exposure. TCRdb re-called the RACE reads with MiXCR, one entry per CDR3 protein. This sample has about 76,000 distinct CDR3 sequences, with approximately 12% found just once. Noted time point: patch test 3, about 24 weeks after DPC sensitization. Treatment indicated: therapeutic diphenylcyclopropenone sensitization with weekly scalp DPC. This sample comprised whole blood, obtained in connection with sensitization to the hapten diphenylcyclopropenone (DPC). These receptors were collected from a woman in her 50s with alopecia areata. Some clones in this sample may be carry-over from other donors' samples.

The rearrangement uses TRBV30 and TRBJ1-1; 8 bases align to TRBD1. Germline V gene sequence: CDR1 GTSNPN, CDR2 SVGIG (reference sequence). This CDR3 is built from 13 residues. The ends lost 2 bases at V and 4 bases at J; junction bases unmatched: 3. CDR3 DNA sequence: TGTGCCTGGAGTCGACAGGGGATCACTGAAGCTTTCTTT. This gives the protein CAWSRQGITEAFF.

This clonotype was detected only a few times. The rearrangement uses TRBV7-6 and TRBJ1-4; 8 bases match TRBD1. The J segment lost 8 bases and the V segment lost 5 bases, leaving 1 base of the junction unmatched. This CDR3 has 12 amino acids. CDR1 and CDR2 (germline): SGHVS, FNYEAQ. This chain's CDR3 is CASSRDREKLFF. The DNA of the CDR3 is TGTGCCAGCAGCCGGGACAGGGAAAAACTGTTTTTT. The variable domain in full, with the rest retrieved from reference TRBV7-6 and TRBJ1-4, is GAGVSQSPRYKVTKRGQDVALRCDPISGHVSLYWYRQALGQGPEFLTYFNYEAQQDKSGLPNDRFSAERPEGSISTLTIQRTEQRDSAMYRCASSRDREKLFFGSGTQLSVL.

The chain links TRBV29-1 to TRBJ1-5, with 10 nucleotides matching TRBD1. V gave up 5 bases and J gave up 2 bases; unmatched junction bases: 3. CDR3 length equals 14 residues. From germline, CDR1 is SQVTM and CDR2 ANQGSEA. The CDR3 region is CSVRGQGRNQPQHF. The CDR3 DNA follows: TGCAGCGTTAGGGGACAGGGGCGCAATCAGCCCCAGCATTTT. Together with reference TRBV29-1 and TRBJ1-5, the CDR3 gives the full variable domain: SAVISQKPSRDICQRGTSLTIQCQVDSQVTMMFWYRQQPGQSLTLIATANQGSEATYESGFVIDKFPISRPNLTFSTLTVSNMSPEDSSIYLCSVRGQGRNQPQHFGDGTRLSIL.

There are a few counts of this clonotype. The chain uses TRBV19 and TRBJ2-1; D might be TRBD1 (5 bases). V lost 6 bases to trimming and J lost 6 bases, with 21 bases between them. Germline values: CDR1 LNHDA, CDR2 SQIVND (reference sequence). The CDR3 is made up of 16 amino acids. CDR3 in amino acids: CASRVKQVPGLNEQFF. CDR3 nucleotide sequence: TGTGCCAGTAGGGTCAAACAGGTTCCTGGCCTCAATGAGCAGTTCTTC.

In its sample, this clonotype was seen a few times. The chain is built from TRBV12-3 or TRBV12-4 and TRBJ2-3; TRBD2 matches 15 bases. The J segment lost 4 bases and the V segment lost 6 bases, leaving 5 bases of the junction unmatched. The CDR3 has 16 residues. The CDR3 here is CASRPGTSGRPDTQYF. DNA of the CDR3: TGTGCCAGCAGACCCGGGACTAGCGGGAGGCCAGATACGCAGTATTTT.

The sample holds a few counts of this clonotype. The rearrangement uses TRBV28 and TRBJ2-7, with 8 bases aligning to TRBD1. CDR1 is MDHEN, CDR2 SYDVKM, per germline. This CDR3 spans 12 amino acids. The ends lost 5 bases at V and 6 bases at J; junction bases unmatched: 3. CDR3 loop: CASSRTGREQYF. The CDR3 DNA follows: TGTGCCAGCAGTCGGACAGGGCGCGAGCAGTACTTC.

This clonotype was observed many times. V is TRBV20-1 and J is TRBJ2-3; TRBD2 aligns across 12 bases. The CDR3 is 14 residues long. The ends lost 6 bases at V and 5 bases at J; junction bases unmatched: 6. CDR1 DFQATT and CDR2 SNEGSKA come from the germline V gene (reference sequence). The CDR3 sequence is CSASSGRAGDTQYF. CDR3 bases: TGCAGTGCCTCTAGCGGGAGGGCGGGAGATACGCAGTATTTT.

At least ten counts were recorded for this clonotype. The chain is built from TRBV6-1 and TRBJ2-5, with D tentatively TRBD2 (6 bases). The CDR3 runs to 15 residues. The ends were cut back, 0 bases at V and 4 bases at J, with 12 bases in the middle. CDR1 and CDR2 (germline): MNHNS, SASEGT. The CDR3 bases are TGTGCCAGCAGTGAAGCACCGGGAGCCATAGAGACCCAGTACTTC. This sequence encodes CASSEAPGAIETQYF.

The sample holds many counts of this clonotype. The chain uses TRBV11-2 and TRBJ2-3; the D is unclear. Germline V lookup: CDR1 SGHAT, CDR2 FQNNGV. The CDR3 is made up of 14 amino acids. Trimming shortened V by 5 bases and J by 2 bases, and 11 bases separated the two germline ends. The CDR3 DNA is TGTGCCAGCAGCCGTACTGACACCACAGATACGCAGTATTTT. Its protein product is CASSRTDTTDTQYF.

This rearrangement joins TRBV27 to TRBJ2-7, with 9 nucleotides matching TRBD2. The CDR3 consists of 14 residues. Germline loops: CDR1 MNHEY, CDR2 SMNVEV (reference sequence). V shed 3 bases, J shed 6 bases, and the junction held 6 bases outside the gene matches. The CDR3: CASSFAGGPSEQYF. As DNA, the CDR3 is TGTGCCAGCAGTTTCGCGGGAGGGCCATCCGAGCAGTACTTC.

The chain combines TRBV28 with TRBJ1-1, with a possible D match to TRBD1 (6 bases). Trimming removed 5 bases from V and 1 base from J, with 11 bases in between. There are 14 residues in the CDR3. Germline CDR1 is MDHEN and CDR2 is SYDVKM. The CDR3 region has the DNA TGTGCCAGCAGTCCCGGGGGGCCGAACACTGAAGCTTTCTTT. It specifies CASSPGGPNTEAFF.

The J gene is TRBJ2-7, the V gene TRBV7-9, with D possibly being TRBD2 (6 bases). There are 16 residues in the CDR3. Germline V gene data show CDR1 as SEHNR and CDR2 as FQNEAQ (reference sequence). Between the trimmed V and J ends, which lost 1 base and 3 bases, there was a span of 16 bases. The CDR3 DNA sequence: TGTGCCAGCAGCTTAGGGCCGGGAGAGGCAAGCTACGAGCAGTACTTC. Its protein product is CASSLGPGEASYEQYF. Filled out from reference TRBV7-9 and TRBJ2-7, the complete variable domain reads DTGVSQNPRHKITKRGQNVTFRCDPISEHNRLYWYRQTLGQGPEFLTYFQNEAQLEKSRLLSDRFSAERPKGSFSTLEIQRTEQGDSAMYLCASSLGPGEASYEQYFGPGTRLTVT.

This clonotype was seen at least ten times. CDR3 in DNA: TGTGCCAGCAGCCCTCAACCCGTAGCGGGTCAAGAGACCCAGTACTTC. It encodes CASSPQPVAGQETQYF. This chain joins TRBV3-1 and TRBJ2-5, with 7 bases identical to TRBD2. The CDR3 runs to 16 residues. Losses at the gene ends were 4 bases for V and 2 bases for J; bases not matched to a gene: 10. Germline V gene data show CDR1 as LGHDT and CDR2 as YNNKEL (reference sequence).

This clonotype was observed at least ten times. This chain links TRBV2 with TRBJ2-2; 9 bases match TRBD2. V trimming: 4 bases; J trimming: 6 bases; junction bases outside the gene matches: 6. The CDR3 spans 15 residues. CDR1 and CDR2 from the germline V gene are SNHLY and FYNNEI. CDR3 bases: TGTGCCAGCAGTGTTAGCGGGAGCGTGGCCGGGGAGCTGTTTTTT. This encodes CASSVSGSVAGELFF.

This clonotype was counted only a few times. The genes are TRBV10-3 and TRBJ2-3, with 7 nucleotides matching TRBD2. Germline V CDR1 and CDR2: ENHRY, SYGVKD. This CDR3 is 17 amino acids long. V gave up 4 bases and J gave up 2 bases; unmatched junction bases: 12. The CDR3 is CAISVGVLASPTDTQYF. CDR3 DNA: TGTGCCATCAGTGTGGGGGTACTAGCGTCCCCCACAGATACGCAGTATTTT.

The chain couples TRBV2 to TRBJ2-2, with no clear D. This CDR3 spans 12 amino acids. Germline V gives CDR1 SNHLY, CDR2 FYNNEI. V gave up 8 bases and J gave up 3 bases, with 7 bases separating them. The CDR3 region is CASSVDTGELFF. CDR3 in DNA: TGTGCCAGCTCAGTGGACACCGGGGAGCTGTTTTTT.

This clonotype was seen a handful of times. The chain carries TRBV2 and TRBJ2-2; no clear D gene. Germline CDR1 and CDR2: SNHLY and FYNNEI. Trimming stripped 2 bases from V and 4 bases from J, with 11 bases between. The CDR3 loop spans 15 amino acids. This CDR3 is CASSEMVPITGELFF. The CDR3 DNA follows: TGTGCCAGCAGTGAAATGGTTCCTATCACCGGGGAGCTGTTTTTT.

This clonotype was counted many times. The CDR3 here is CASSLVSASYNEQFF. As DNA, the CDR3 is TGTGCCAGCAGCTTAGTATCTGCATCCTACAATGAGCAGTTCTTC. This chain joins TRBV11-2 and TRBJ2-1; D is undetermined. The CDR3 runs to 15 residues. The V and J ends lost 1 base and 1 base respectively, with 8 bases between them. From germline, CDR1 is SGHAT and CDR2 FQNNGV.

This clonotype occurred a few times. The genes are TRBV6-1 and TRBJ2-7; maybe TRBD1 (5 bases). This CDR3 has 15 amino acids. V lost 4 bases and J 7 bases, leaving 20 bases between the germline ends. Germline CDR1 and CDR2: MNHNS and SASEGT. For the CDR3, the DNA is TGTGCCAGCAGTGCTTTGGGGCTACAAGTCTTGGAGCAGTACTTC. Residues: CASSALGLQVLEQYF.

The chain uses TRBV13 and TRBJ1-1; D perhaps matches TRBD1 (5 bases). This CDR3 spans 14 amino acids. The V gene lost 5 bases and the J gene lost 4 bases, with 14 bases spanning the gap. Germline lookup yields CDR1 PRHDT and CDR2 FYEKMQ (reference sequence). The CDR3 nucleotides read TGTGCCAGCAGCGGACGGCTCCAGGGCACTGAAGCTTTCTTT. This gives the protein CASSGRLQGTEAFF.

This clonotype has a count of ten or more. This chain links TRBV20-1 with TRBJ2-3; 9 bases align to TRBD2. The CDR3 is 15 amino acids. Germline V CDR1 and CDR2: DFQATT, SNEGSKA (reference sequence). J lost 5 bases, V lost 5 bases, and 11 bases had no gene match. The CDR3 coding sequence is TGCAGTGCTCCCGGCGGGGGACTAGCTATAGATACGCAGTATTTT. Residues: CSAPGGGLAIDTQYF.

This clonotype was recorded at least ten times. Written as DNA, the CDR3 is TGTGCCAGCAGCTCCATTTCTAGGTACAATGAGCAGTTCTTC. Its translation is CASSSISRYNEQFF. This sequence joins TRBV7-2 and TRBJ2-1; D not certain. CDR1 and CDR2 from the germline V gene are SGHTA and FQGNSA. Trimming cost V 4 bases and J 4 bases, with 11 bases left between them. The CDR3 is 14 residues long.

The chain couples TRBV27 to TRBJ1-1, with 7 nucleotides matching TRBD1. This CDR3 spans 13 amino acids. Germline V lookup: CDR1 MNHEY, CDR2 SMNVEV (reference sequence). V shed 3 bases and J 5 bases; nucleotides not matched to a gene: 3. The CDR3 DNA is TGTGCCAGCAGTTTCTCACAGGGGACTGAAGCTTTCTTT. Protein product: CASSFSQGTEAFF.